A selection of T cell receptor beta chains follows, all from one sample in a study of shared clonotypes between healthy human individuals. Assay: immunoSEQ multiplex PCR; the TCRdb copy retains only in-frame clones and omits some. The profile shows approximately 1.9 million clones, around 93% of them singletons. Specimen: naive CD8+ T cells from PBMCs. The receptors here all came from a young man in good health. Some clones in this sample may be carry-over from other donors' samples. Both conserved end residues are part of each CDR3. The order of the fields is J gene, V gene, D gene, clone size, CDR3 DNA, CDR3 protein. The D gene is left open where the match is weak. Expanded clones are given a class, and other clones once, few, many or no size at all.

J: TRBJ1-5
V: TRBV6-5
D: NA
size: NA
DNA: TGTGCCAGCAGTTACTCACAGGGAGGTCAGCCCCAGCATTTT
CDR3: CASSYSQGGQPQHF

J: TRBJ2-7
V: TRBV9
D: TRBD1
size: NA
DNA: TGTGCCAGCAGCGCCTACGGACAGGGTTCCTACGAGCAGTACTTC
CDR3: CASSAYGQGSYEQYF

J: TRBJ1-4
V: TRBV7-8
D: NA
size: NA
DNA: TGTGCCAGCAGCTTAGATGTGCGGTGGGTGACTAATGAAAAACTGTTTTTT
CDR3: CASSLDVRWVTNEKLFF

J: TRBJ1-4
V: TRBV15
D: NA
size: NA
DNA: TGTGCCACCAGCAGGGAAGACACTCCAACTAATGAAAAACTGTTTTTT
CDR3: CATSREDTPTNEKLFF

J: TRBJ2-7
V: TRBV28
D: NA
size: NA
DNA: TGTGCCAGCAGCCCGACCGGGGAAAACTACGAGCAGTACTTC
CDR3: CASSPTGENYEQYF

J: TRBJ1-2
V: TRBV19
D: NA
size: NA
DNA: TGTGCCAGTAATACAGGGCCCAACTATGGCTACACCTTC
CDR3: CASNTGPNYGYTF

J: TRBJ2-7
V: TRBV27
D: NA
size: NA
DNA: TGTGCCAGCATTCCAACCCACACATCCCCCTACGAGCAGTACTTC
CDR3: CASIPTHTSPYEQYF

J: TRBJ2-7
V: TRBV10-1
D: NA
size: NA
DNA: TGCGCCAGCAGCCCTAGCGCCAGCTCCTACGAGCAGTACTTC
CDR3: CASSPSASSYEQYF

J: TRBJ2-7
V: TRBV4-3
D: NA
size: NA
DNA: TGCGCCAGCAGCCAAGGCCCCACTAGTCCCGAGCAGTACTTC
CDR3: CASSQGPTSPEQYF

J: TRBJ2-1
V: TRBV7-2
D: TRBD2
size: NA
DNA: TGTGCCAGCACCCCCCGCGGGGGGCAGTTCTTC
CDR3: CASTPRGGQFF

J: TRBJ2-7
V: TRBV4-1
D: NA
size: NA
DNA: TGCGCCAGCAGCCAAGACAGGGGGGCATCGTACGAGCAGTACTTC
CDR3: CASSQDRGASYEQYF

J: TRBJ2-1
V: TRBV25-1
D: NA
size: NA
DNA: TGTGCCAGCAGTGTGTTGAAGGAGCAGTTCTTC
CDR3: CASSVLKEQFF

J: TRBJ1-1
V: TRBV5-4
D: TRBD1
size: NA
DNA: TGTGCCAGCAGCTTGGACAGGGGGCCGGCTGAAGCTTTCTTT
CDR3: CASSLDRGPAEAFF

J: TRBJ2-7
V: TRBV29-1
D: TRBD1
size: NA
DNA: TGCAGCGTTTCTAACAGGGGCTACTACGAGCAGTACTTC
CDR3: CSVSNRGYYEQYF

J: TRBJ1-1
V: TRBV6-1
D: TRBD1
size: NA
DNA: TGTGCCAGCAGCACCCCCGGGACAGCGAACACTGAAGCTTTCTTT
CDR3: CASSTPGTANTEAFF

J: TRBJ2-7
V: TRBV2
D: TRBD2
size: NA
DNA: TGTGCCAGCAGTCAACGGACTAGCGGGTCCCACGAGCAGTACTTC
CDR3: CASSQRTSGSHEQYF

J: TRBJ1-1
V: TRBV15
D: NA
size: NA
DNA: TGTGCCACCAGCAGAGATGGCACAGGGAGGGAAGCTTTCTTT
CDR3: CATSRDGTGREAFF

J: TRBJ1-1
V: TRBV19
D: NA
size: NA
DNA: TGTGCCAGTAAGGGACTTCCCCAGGATACTGAAGCTTTCTTT
CDR3: CASKGLPQDTEAFF

J: TRBJ2-3
V: TRBV27
D: TRBD2
size: NA
DNA: TGTGCCAGCAGTGCCGGGACTAGCGGGACAGATACGCAGTATTTT
CDR3: CASSAGTSGTDTQYF

J: TRBJ2-7
V: TRBV5-1
D: NA
size: NA
DNA: TGCGCCAGCAGCTTGGGCTACTCCTACGAGCAGTACTTC
CDR3: CASSLGYSYEQYF

J: TRBJ1-3
V: TRBV28
D: NA
size: NA
DNA: TGTGCCAGCAGTTTACTCCAGGGTTCCGGTGGAAACACCATATATTTT
CDR3: CASSLLQGSGGNTIYF

J: TRBJ2-7
V: TRBV19
D: NA
size: NA
DNA: TGTGCCAGTAGTGAGTCGAACGAGCAGTACTTC
CDR3: CASSESNEQYF

J: TRBJ1-3
V: TRBV10-3
D: NA
size: NA
DNA: TGTGCCATCAGTGTGGGTATGGCAGATGGAAACACCATATATTTT
CDR3: CAISVGMADGNTIYF

J: TRBJ1-1
V: TRBV15
D: NA
size: NA
DNA: TGTGCCACCAGCATAGGGGTAGGGGGTCCCGGAGCGGACACTGAAGCTTTCTTT
CDR3: CATSIGVGGPGADTEAFF

J: TRBJ2-7
V: TRBV4-1
D: NA
size: NA
DNA: TGCGCCAGCAGCCTGACCGGGGCTAGCTACGAGCAGTACTTC
CDR3: CASSLTGASYEQYF

J: TRBJ2-7
V: TRBV4-3
D: NA
size: NA
DNA: TGCGCCAGCAGCCCCCAAGACGGATTTGCCTACGAGCAGTACTTC
CDR3: CASSPQDGFAYEQYF

J: TRBJ2-7
V: TRBV6-5
D: NA
size: NA
DNA: TGTGCCAGCCGGAGACTACAGGGCTACGAGCAGTACTTC
CDR3: CASRRLQGYEQYF

J: TRBJ2-1
V: TRBV28
D: TRBD2
size: NA
DNA: TGTGCCAGCCTGAGCGGGGTCTACAATGAGCAGTTCTTC
CDR3: CASLSGVYNEQFF

J: TRBJ2-1
V: TRBV2
D: NA
size: NA
DNA: TGTGCCAGCACCTACAGCACCAACGGCTACAATGAGCAGTTCTTC
CDR3: CASTYSTNGYNEQFF

J: TRBJ1-2
V: TRBV2
D: TRBD1
size: NA
DNA: TGTGCCAGCACCGGGACAGATTTATATGGCTACACCTTC
CDR3: CASTGTDLYGYTF

J: TRBJ2-2
V: TRBV29-1
D: TRBD2
size: NA
DNA: TGCAGCGTTGAACCCCGGGGGGGTTTCGGGGAGCTGTTTTTT
CDR3: CSVEPRGGFGELFF

J: TRBJ2-3
V: TRBV7-8
D: TRBD2
size: NA
DNA: TGTGCCAGCAGCTTAGGAAGCGGGAGTATGGATACGCAGTATTTT
CDR3: CASSLGSGSMDTQYF

J: TRBJ2-7
V: TRBV7-9
D: TRBD1
size: NA
DNA: TGTGCCAGCAGCGGGGACAGGTCCCCCTACGAGCAGTACTTC
CDR3: CASSGDRSPYEQYF

J: TRBJ1-6
V: TRBV27
D: NA
size: NA
DNA: TGTGCCAGCAGTTTCGGGGCGGGGGATTCACCCCTCCACTTT
CDR3: CASSFGAGDSPLHF

J: TRBJ2-1
V: TRBV5-4
D: NA
size: NA
DNA: TGTGCCAGCAGCTTGGTTGGCGGGATCAAGGGCCGCTACAATGAGCAGTTCTTC
CDR3: CASSLVGGIKGRYNEQFF

J: TRBJ1-2
V: TRBV29-1
D: TRBD1
size: NA
DNA: TGCAGCGTTGAAGAGCAGGGGGCGGGGTATGGCTACACCTTC
CDR3: CSVEEQGAGYGYTF

J: TRBJ1-2
V: TRBV9
D: NA
size: NA
DNA: TGTGCCAGCAGCGTCGGCGACAGGCCCCGCATCAACTTC
CDR3: CASSVGDRPRINF

J: TRBJ2-7
V: TRBV6-1
D: NA
size: NA
DNA: TGTGCCAGCAGTGATTTGGGGAGCTCCTACGAGCAGTACTTC
CDR3: CASSDLGSSYEQYF

J: TRBJ1-2
V: TRBV5-5
D: TRBD1
size: NA
DNA: TGTGCCAGCAGCCCAGCTCCGGTTTTGTGGGACAGGGATCCCAACACCTTC
CDR3: CASSPAPVLWDRDPNTF

J: TRBJ2-5
V: TRBV7-6
D: NA
size: NA
DNA: TGTGCCAGCAGCTTAGCACATGGGAGGGAGACCCAGTACTTC
CDR3: CASSLAHGRETQYF

J: TRBJ1-5
V: TRBV28
D: NA
size: NA
DNA: TGTGCCAGCAGTGCTGTTCCTGGGTCCGGCAATCAGCCCCAGCATTTT
CDR3: CASSAVPGSGNQPQHF

J: TRBJ1-2
V: TRBV29-1
D: NA
size: NA
DNA: TGCAGCGTTGAAGTTAGCAGGACGGAGGAATATGGCTACACCTTC
CDR3: CSVEVSRTEEYGYTF

J: TRBJ2-7
V: TRBV19
D: NA
size: NA
DNA: TGTGCCACCCGGCCGGCAGGCAGCTACGAGCAGTACTTC
CDR3: CATRPAGSYEQYF

J: TRBJ2-7
V: TRBV27
D: NA
size: NA
DNA: TGTGCCAGCAGTTCCGGAGCCACCTACGAGCAGTACTTC
CDR3: CASSSGATYEQYF

J: TRBJ1-5
V: TRBV9
D: NA
size: NA
DNA: TGTGCCAGCAGCGTAGATGGCTCCAATCAGCCCCAGCATTTT
CDR3: CASSVDGSNQPQHF

J: TRBJ2-7
V: TRBV5-4
D: NA
size: NA
DNA: TGTGCCAGCAGCCTGGGGGGCGGGACCTACGAGCAGTACTTC
CDR3: CASSLGGGTYEQYF

J: TRBJ2-7
V: TRBV27
D: TRBD1
size: NA
DNA: TGTGCCAGCAGTTTAGCGGTAGGCGACAGGGGCTACGAGCAGTACTTC
CDR3: CASSLAVGDRGYEQYF

J: TRBJ2-2
V: TRBV4-1
D: NA
size: once
DNA: TGCGCCAGCAGCCAAGAACGGCTGCGAGGGCTGGGCACCGGGGAGCTGTTTTTT
CDR3: CASSQERLRGLGTGELFF

J: TRBJ1-1
V: TRBV7-9
D: TRBD1
size: few
DNA: TGTGCCAGCAGCCGACGGGACAGGGCGTTGGACACTGAAGCTTTCTTT
CDR3: CASSRRDRALDTEAFF

J: TRBJ1-5
V: TRBV29-1
D: TRBD1
size: NA
DNA: TGCAGCGTTAGGGACAGTCCAAGCAATCAGCCCCAGCATTTT
CDR3: CSVRDSPSNQPQHF

J: TRBJ1-3
V: TRBV28
D: TRBD1
size: once
DNA: TGTGCCAGCAGTTTATACCGGACAGGGGGCTCTGGAAACACCATATATTTT
CDR3: CASSLYRTGGSGNTIYF

J: TRBJ2-7
V: TRBV27
D: NA
size: few
DNA: TGTGCCAGCAGTTTGGTTTCCGGGTACGAGCAGTACTTC
CDR3: CASSLVSGYEQYF

J: TRBJ2-3
V: TRBV5-1
D: NA
size: NA
DNA: TGCGCCAGCAGCTTGGCCTTTCTAGTCGGCACAGATACGCAGTATTTT
CDR3: CASSLAFLVGTDTQYF

J: TRBJ2-3
V: TRBV7-9
D: NA
size: NA
DNA: TGTGCCAGCAGCTTCCCCGGACATCCGGACACAGATACGCAGTATTTT
CDR3: CASSFPGHPDTDTQYF